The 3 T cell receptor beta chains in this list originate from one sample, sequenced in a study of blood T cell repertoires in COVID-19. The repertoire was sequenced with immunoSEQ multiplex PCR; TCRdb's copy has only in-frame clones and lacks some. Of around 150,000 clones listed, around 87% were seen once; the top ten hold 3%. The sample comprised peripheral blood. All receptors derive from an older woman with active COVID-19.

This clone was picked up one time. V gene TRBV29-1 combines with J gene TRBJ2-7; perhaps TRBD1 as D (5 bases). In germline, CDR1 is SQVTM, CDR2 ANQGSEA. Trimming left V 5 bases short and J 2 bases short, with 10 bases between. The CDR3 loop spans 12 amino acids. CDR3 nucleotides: TGCAGCGTTTTGACAGCAACCTACGAGCAGTACTTC. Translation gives CSVLTATYEQYF.

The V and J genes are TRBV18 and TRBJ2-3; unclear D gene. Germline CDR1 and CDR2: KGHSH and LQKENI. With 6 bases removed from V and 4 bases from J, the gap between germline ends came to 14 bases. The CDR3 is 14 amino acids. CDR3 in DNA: TGTGCCAGCTCGCCCACTTCCCGGGCAGATACGCAGTATTTT. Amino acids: CASSPTSRADTQYF.

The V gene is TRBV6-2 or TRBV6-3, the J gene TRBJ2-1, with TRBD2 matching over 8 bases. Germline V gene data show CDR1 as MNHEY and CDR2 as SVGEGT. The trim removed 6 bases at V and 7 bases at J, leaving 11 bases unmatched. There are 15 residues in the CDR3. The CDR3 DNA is TGTGCCAGCAGCCTGGGACTAGGTCCAAGAAATGAGCAGTTCTTC. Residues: CASSLGLGPRNEQFF.